This T cell receptor (beta chain) emerged from a study of T cell responses to AZD1222 COVID-19 vaccine. On this clone: As yet, its antigen is unknown.

Data came from immunoSEQ multiplex PCR; TCRdb stores just in-frame clones and leaves some out. The repertoire holds 150,000 to 200,000 clones, around 90% seen once, with 11% in the top ten. Overall study results and limits: The study found vaccine-associated CD4 TCRs spanning spike, dominant at 160-218 and 743-854. No repertoire was sampled before or during the peak T cell response, only after it.

The CDR3 totals 15 residues. Per the germline V gene, CDR1 is SGHTS and CDR2 is YDEGEE. V lost 4 bases and J lost 0; bases outside the gene matches: 6. The sequence was collected from an adult who received the AZD1222 COVID-19 vaccine. The sequences come from peripheral blood, collected 28 days after the second AZD1222 dose. The V call is TRBV5-8, the J call TRBJ2-5, with 7 bases aligning to TRBD1. The CDR3 loop is CASSPGQAYQETQYF. In DNA form, the CDR3 reads TGTGCCAGCAGCCCAGGACAGGCTTACCAAGAGACCCAGTACTTC.